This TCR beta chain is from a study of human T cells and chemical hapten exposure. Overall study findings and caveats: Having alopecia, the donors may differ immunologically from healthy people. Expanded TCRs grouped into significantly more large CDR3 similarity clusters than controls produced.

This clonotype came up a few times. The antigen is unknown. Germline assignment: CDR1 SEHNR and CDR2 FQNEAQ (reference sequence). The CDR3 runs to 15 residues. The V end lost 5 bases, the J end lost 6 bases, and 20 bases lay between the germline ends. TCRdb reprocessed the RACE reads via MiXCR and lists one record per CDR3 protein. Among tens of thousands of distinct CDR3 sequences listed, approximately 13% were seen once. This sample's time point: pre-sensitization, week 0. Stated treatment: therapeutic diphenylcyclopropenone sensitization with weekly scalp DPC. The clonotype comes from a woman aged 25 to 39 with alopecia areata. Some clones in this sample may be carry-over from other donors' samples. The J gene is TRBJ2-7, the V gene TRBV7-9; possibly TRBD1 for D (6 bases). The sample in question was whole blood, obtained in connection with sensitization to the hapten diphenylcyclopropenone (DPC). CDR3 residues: CASSVPDGQLGEQYF. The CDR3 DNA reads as TGTGCCAGCAGCGTGCCGGACGGACAGCTGGGCGAGCAGTACTTC.